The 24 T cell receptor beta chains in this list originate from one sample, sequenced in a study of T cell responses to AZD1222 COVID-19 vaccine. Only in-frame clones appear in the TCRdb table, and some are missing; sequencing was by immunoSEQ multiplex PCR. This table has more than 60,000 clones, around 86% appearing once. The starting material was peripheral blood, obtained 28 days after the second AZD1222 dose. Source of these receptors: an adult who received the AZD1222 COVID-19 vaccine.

The CDR3 is CASSLTSGGAAEQFF. The CDR3 DNA reads as TGTGCCAGCAGCTTGACTAGCGGGGGGGCCGCTGAGCAGTTCTTC. The rearrangement links TRBV7-9 to TRBJ2-1; 14 bases line up with TRBD2. CDR1 and CDR2 (germline): SEHNR, FQNEAQ (reference sequence). The CDR3 extends over 15 amino acids. The V gene end was trimmed by 3 bases and the J gene end by 9 bases; junction bases not matched to a gene: 4.

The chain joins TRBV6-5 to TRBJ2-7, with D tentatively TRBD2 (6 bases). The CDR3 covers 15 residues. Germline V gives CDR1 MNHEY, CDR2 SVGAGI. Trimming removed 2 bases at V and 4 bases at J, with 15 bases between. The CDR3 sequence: CASSYGGTSTYEQYF. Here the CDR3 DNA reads TGTGCCAGCAGTTACGGAGGGACCTCTACTTACGAGCAGTACTTC.

Here the CDR3 DNA reads TGTGCCAGCGGAAGGGGCGACCTTTACACAGATACGCAGTATTTT. Translation gives CASGRGDLYTDTQYF. The gene calls are TRBV3-1 (or the pseudogene TRBV3-2) and TRBJ2-3, with a tentative D call TRBD1 (5 bases). The CDR3 loop spans 15 amino acids. CDR1 is LGHDT, CDR2 YNNKEL, per germline (reference sequence). Trimming took 8 bases from V and 2 from J, leaving 17 bases between them.

In DNA form, the CDR3 reads TGTGCCAGCAGCACGCAAGGTGTGAGCGGTGGCTACACCTTC. It specifies CASSTQGVSGGYTF. The V and J genes are TRBV11-1 and TRBJ1-2; D not resolved. Germline-derived CDR1 and CDR2 are SGHAT and FQDESV (reference sequence). The CDR3 is made up of 14 amino acids. The V end was cut by 5 bases, the J end by 7 bases, with 17 bases between.

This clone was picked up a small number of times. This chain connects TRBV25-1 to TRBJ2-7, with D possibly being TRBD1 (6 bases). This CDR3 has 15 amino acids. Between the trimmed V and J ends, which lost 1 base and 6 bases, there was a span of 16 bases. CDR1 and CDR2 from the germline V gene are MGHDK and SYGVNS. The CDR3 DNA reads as TGTGCCAGCAGTGAATCAGGGGACCCCCTCCGCGAGCAGTACTTC. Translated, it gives CASSESGDPLREQYF.

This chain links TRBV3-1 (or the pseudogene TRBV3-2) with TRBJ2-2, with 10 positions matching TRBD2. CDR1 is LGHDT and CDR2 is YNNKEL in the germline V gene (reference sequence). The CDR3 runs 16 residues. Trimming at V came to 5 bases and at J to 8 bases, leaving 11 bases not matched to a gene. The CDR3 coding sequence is TGTGCCAGCAGCTCCCGCGTTACTAGCGGGGTTGGGGAGCTGTTTTTT. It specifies CASSSRVTSGVGELFF.

CDR3: CASGTGTAIFSSYNSPLHF. The CDR3 DNA follows: TGTGCCAGCGGTACCGGGACAGCTATTTTTAGCTCCTATAATTCACCCCTCCACTTT. The chain carries TRBV27 and TRBJ1-6; 7 bases are shared with TRBD1. V lost 8 bases to trimming and J lost 0 bases; unmatched junction nucleotides: 16. Germline V lookup: CDR1 MNHEY, CDR2 SMNVEV (reference sequence). This CDR3 region has 19 residues.

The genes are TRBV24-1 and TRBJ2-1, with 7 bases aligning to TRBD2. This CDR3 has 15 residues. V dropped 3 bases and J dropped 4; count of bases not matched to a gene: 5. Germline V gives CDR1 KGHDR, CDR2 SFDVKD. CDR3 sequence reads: CATSDPQAGYNEQFF. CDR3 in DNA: TGTGCCACCAGTGATCCCCAAGCGGGGTACAATGAGCAGTTCTTC.

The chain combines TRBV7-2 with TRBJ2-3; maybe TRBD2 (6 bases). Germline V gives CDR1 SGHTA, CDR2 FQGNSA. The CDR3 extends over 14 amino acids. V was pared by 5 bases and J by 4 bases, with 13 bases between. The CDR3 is CASSPTGVSDTQYF. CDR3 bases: TGTGCCAGCAGCCCAACGGGGGTGTCAGATACGCAGTATTTT. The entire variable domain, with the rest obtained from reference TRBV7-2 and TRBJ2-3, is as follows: GAGVSQSPSNKVTEKGKDVELRCDPISGHTALYWYRQSLGQGLEFLIYFQGNSAPDKSGLPSDRFSAERTGGSVSTLTIQRTQQEDSAVYLCASSPTGVSDTQYFGPGTRLTVL.

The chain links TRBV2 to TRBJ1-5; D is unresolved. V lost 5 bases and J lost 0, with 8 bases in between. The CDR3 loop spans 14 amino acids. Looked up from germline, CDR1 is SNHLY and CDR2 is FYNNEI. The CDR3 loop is CASSPDGSNQPQHF. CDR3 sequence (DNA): TGTGCCAGCAGTCCAGACGGTAGCAATCAGCCCCAGCATTTT.

The CDR3 loop is CASSYMAEKLFF. The DNA of the CDR3 is TGTGCCAGCAGTTATATGGCTGAAAAACTGTTTTTT. The rearrangement uses TRBV6-2 or TRBV6-3 and TRBJ1-4; the D is unclear. This CDR3 region has 12 residues. Deletions cut 3 bases from V and 7 bases from J, with 6 bases between. CDR1 and CDR2 from the germline V gene are MNHEY and SVGEGT.

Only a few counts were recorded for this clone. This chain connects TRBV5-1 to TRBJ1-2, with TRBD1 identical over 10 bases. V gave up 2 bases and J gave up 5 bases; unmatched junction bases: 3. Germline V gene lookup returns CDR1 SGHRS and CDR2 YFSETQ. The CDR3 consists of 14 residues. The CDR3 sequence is CASSLGDRGYGYTF. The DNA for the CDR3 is TGCGCCAGCAGCTTAGGGGACAGGGGATATGGCTACACCTTC.

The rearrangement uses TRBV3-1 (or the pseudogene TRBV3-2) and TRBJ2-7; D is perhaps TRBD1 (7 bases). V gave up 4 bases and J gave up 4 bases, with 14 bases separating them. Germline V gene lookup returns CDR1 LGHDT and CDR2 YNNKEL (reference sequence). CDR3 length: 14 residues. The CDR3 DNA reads TGTGCCAGCAGCCCATTGCCAGGGGGGTACGAGCAGTACTTC. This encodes CASSPLPGGYEQYF.

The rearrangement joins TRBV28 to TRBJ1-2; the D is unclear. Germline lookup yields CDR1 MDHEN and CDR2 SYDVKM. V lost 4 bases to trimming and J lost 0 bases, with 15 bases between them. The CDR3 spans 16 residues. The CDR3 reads CASSSTAALSNYGYTF. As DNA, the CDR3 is TGTGCCAGCAGTTCGACGGCAGCACTATCTAACTATGGCTACACCTTC.

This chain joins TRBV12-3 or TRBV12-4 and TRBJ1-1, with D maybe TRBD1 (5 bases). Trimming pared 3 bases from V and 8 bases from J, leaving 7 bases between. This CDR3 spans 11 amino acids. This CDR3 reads CASSFGAEAFF. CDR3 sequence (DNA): TGTGCCAGCAGTTTTGGGGCAGAAGCTTTCTTT.

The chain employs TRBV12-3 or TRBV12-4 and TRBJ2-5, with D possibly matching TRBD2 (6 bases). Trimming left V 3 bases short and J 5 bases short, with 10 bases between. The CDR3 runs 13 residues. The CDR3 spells CASSFGSGETQYF. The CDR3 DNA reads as TGTGCCAGCAGTTTCGGTAGCGGCGAGACCCAGTACTTC.

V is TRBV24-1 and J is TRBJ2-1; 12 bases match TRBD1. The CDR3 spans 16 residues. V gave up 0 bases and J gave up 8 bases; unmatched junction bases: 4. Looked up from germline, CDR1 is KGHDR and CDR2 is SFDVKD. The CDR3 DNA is TGTGCCACCAGTGATTTGGGGGACAGGGGGCGCGATGAGCAGTTCTTC. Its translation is CATSDLGDRGRDEQFF.

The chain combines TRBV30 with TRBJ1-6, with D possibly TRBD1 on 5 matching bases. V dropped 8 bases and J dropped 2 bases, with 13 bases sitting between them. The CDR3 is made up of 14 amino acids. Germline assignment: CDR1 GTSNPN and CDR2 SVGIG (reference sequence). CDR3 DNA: TGTGCCGGGGCGGGGGAGCCCTATAATTCACCCCTCCACTTT. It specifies CAGAGEPYNSPLHF.

CDR3 residues: CASTGTGLGPLHF. The CDR3 nucleotides read TGTGCCAGCACCGGGACAGGGTTGGGACCCCTCCACTTT. This chain joins TRBV28 and TRBJ1-6, with TRBD1 matching over 9 bases. The CDR3 loop spans 13 amino acids. Germline V CDR1 and CDR2: MDHEN, SYDVKM. J lost 12 bases, V lost 7 bases, and 7 bases had no gene match. Drawing the rest from reference TRBV28 and TRBJ1-6, the complete variable domain is DVKVTQSSRYLVKRTGEKVFLECVQDMDHENMFWYRQDPGLGLRLIYFSYDVKMKEKGDIPEGYSVSREKKERFSLILESASTNQTSMYLCASTGTGLGPLHFGNGTRLTVT.

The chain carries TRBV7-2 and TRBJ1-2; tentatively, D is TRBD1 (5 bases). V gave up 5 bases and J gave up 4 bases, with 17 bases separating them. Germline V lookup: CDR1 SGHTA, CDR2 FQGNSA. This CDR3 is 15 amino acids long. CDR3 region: CASSPRVSGRYGYTF. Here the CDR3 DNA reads TGTGCCAGCAGCCCACGGGTTTCGGGGCGCTATGGCTACACCTTC. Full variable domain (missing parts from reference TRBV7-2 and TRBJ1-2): GAGVSQSPSNKVTEKGKDVELRCDPISGHTALYWYRQSLGQGLEFLIYFQGNSAPDKSGLPSDRFSAERTGGSVSTLTIQRTQQEDSAVYLCASSPRVSGRYGYTFGSGTRLTVV.

Here the CDR3 reads CASSVEWRNTEAFF. CDR3 sequence (DNA): TGTGCCAGCAGCGTAGAATGGCGGAACACTGAAGCTTTCTTT. V usage is TRBV9 and J usage is TRBJ1-1, with D hard to call. V was trimmed by 0 bases and J by 1 base, leaving 7 bases between them. Germline assignment: CDR1 SGDLS and CDR2 YYNGEE. CDR3 length equals 14 residues.

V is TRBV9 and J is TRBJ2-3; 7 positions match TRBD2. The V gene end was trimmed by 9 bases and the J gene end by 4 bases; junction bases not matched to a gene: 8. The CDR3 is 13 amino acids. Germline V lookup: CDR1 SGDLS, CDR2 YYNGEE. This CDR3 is CATRALAADTQYF. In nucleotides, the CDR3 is TGTGCCACCAGGGCCCTAGCGGCAGATACGCAGTATTTT. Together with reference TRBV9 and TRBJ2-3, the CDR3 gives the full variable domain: DSGVTQTPKHLITATGQRVTLRCSPRSGDLSVYWYQQSLDQGLQFLIQYYNGEERAKGNILERFSAQQFPDLHSELNLSSLELGDSALYFCATRALAADTQYFGPGTRLTVL.

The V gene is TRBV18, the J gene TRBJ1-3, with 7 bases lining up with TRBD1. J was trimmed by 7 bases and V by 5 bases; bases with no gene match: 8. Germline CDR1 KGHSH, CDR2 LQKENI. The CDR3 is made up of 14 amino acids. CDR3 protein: CASSSTGQQNTIYF. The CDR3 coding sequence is TGTGCCAGCTCATCGACAGGGCAACAGAACACCATATATTTT.

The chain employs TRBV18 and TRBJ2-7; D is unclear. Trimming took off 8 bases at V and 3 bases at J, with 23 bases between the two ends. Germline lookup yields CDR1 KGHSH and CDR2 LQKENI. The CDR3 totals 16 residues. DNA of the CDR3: TGTGCCAGCACCCACCCCTTATCAGGAAGAGGCTACGAGCAGTACTTC. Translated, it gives CASTHPLSGRGYEQYF.